This entry lists 19 T cell receptor beta chains sequenced from one sample in a study of cytomegalovirus exposure and HLA in healthy donors. The study ran its PCR with 60 Vbeta and 13 Jbeta primers. Measured with immunoSEQ multiplex PCR; TCRdb has only the in-frame clones, and not every one. The sample has tens of thousands of clones; around 65% are singletons. Sequenced sample: PBMCs. The receptors stem from a man between 60 and 75 years old in good health and CMV-seropositive.

The chain carries TRBV7-9 and TRBJ2-7, with D possibly being TRBD1 (6 bases). Germline V CDR1 and CDR2: SEHNR, FQNEAQ (reference sequence). Trimming pared 8 bases from V and 2 bases from J, leaving 16 bases between. The CDR3 is 14 amino acids. CDR3 bases: TGTGCCAGCGGTTTACAGGGCTTAACCTACGAGCAGTACTTC. Its translation: CASGLQGLTYEQYF.

V usage is TRBV2 and J usage is TRBJ2-3; weak D call: TRBD1 (6 bases). The CDR3 is 16 residues long. The V and J ends lost 7 bases and 0 bases respectively, with 17 bases between them. CDR1 is SNHLY, CDR2 FYNNEI, per germline. CDR3 amino acids: CASNARTASSTDTQYF. CDR3 nucleotide sequence: TGTGCCAGCAACGCGAGGACAGCCTCTAGCACAGATACGCAGTATTTT.

V and J are TRBV6-1 and TRBJ2-3; no reliable D call. The CDR3 consists of 14 residues. The ends were cut back, 6 bases at V and 0 bases at J, with 10 bases in the middle. CDR1 is MNHNS, CDR2 SASEGT, per germline. The CDR3 protein is CASRETESTDTQYF. In DNA, the CDR3 is TGTGCCAGCAGGGAGACGGAGAGCACAGATACGCAGTATTTT.

The chain uses TRBV11-3 and TRBJ1-3; D may be TRBD1 (5 bases). Trimming pared 1 base from V and 4 bases from J, leaving 11 bases between. The CDR3 is made up of 15 amino acids. The germline gives CDR1 SGHNT, CDR2 YENEEA. The CDR3 sequence is CASSLAAGLGNTIYF. The CDR3 region has the DNA TGTGCCAGCAGCTTAGCTGCAGGGCTCGGAAACACCATATATTTT.

This clone was seen only a few times. This chain links TRBV19 with TRBJ2-1; 7 bases agree with TRBD2. From germline, CDR1 is LNHDA and CDR2 SQIVND (reference sequence). CDR3 size: 15 residues. Unmatched junction bases numbered 5, after V lost 3 bases and J lost 3 bases. The CDR3, as DNA: TGTGCCAGTAGTATTCGGCTAGCGGTCTACAATGAGCAGTTCTTC. Translation gives CASSIRLAVYNEQFF.

This clone appeared a few times. This chain uses TRBV21-1 with TRBJ1-5; the D call of TRBD1 is as the table states it, not checked on the DNA. TRBV21-1 corresponds to a pseudogene. This CDR3 has 15 amino acids. The CDR3 nucleotides are TGTGCCAGCGGAAGACAGGTTTTGCCACATCAGCCCCAGCATTTT. Translation: CASGRQVLPHQPQHF.

This clone is a singleton in its sample. The V and J genes are TRBV10-1 and TRBJ1-5; tentative D call: TRBD1 (6 bases). The CDR3 has 13 residues. The V end lost 5 bases, the J end lost 4 bases, and 9 bases lay between the germline ends. Germline V gene sequence: CDR1 WNHNN, CDR2 SYGVQD (reference sequence). The CDR3 here is CASSYQGNQPQHF. CDR3 bases: TGCGCCAGCAGTTACCAGGGGAATCAGCCCCAGCATTTT.

In the case of this clone: A read error may produce the germline difference seen at one junction end. The rearrangement joins TRBV7-7 to TRBJ2-5, with 12 bases aligning to TRBD2. CDR1 is SSHAT and CDR2 is FNYEAQ in the germline V gene (reference sequence). This CDR3 is 16 amino acids long. The CDR3 here is CASSSGTSGSQETQYF. CDR3 coding DNA: TGTGCTAGCAGCTCCGGGACTAGCGGGTCTCAAGAGACCCAGTACTTC.

The chain is built from TRBV6-4 and TRBJ2-1, with TRBD2 identical over 9 bases. The CDR3 sequence is 15 residues long. Trimming removed 5 bases from V and 8 bases from J; junction bases left unmatched: 10. Per the germline V gene, CDR1 is MRHNA and CDR2 is SNTAGT. In nucleotides, the CDR3 is TGTGCCAGCAGTCAAGTTAGCGGGAGTGTTGATGAGCAGTTCTTC. Translating gives CASSQVSGSVDEQFF.

The chain links TRBV28 to TRBJ2-7, with 8 bases identical to TRBD1. This CDR3 comprises 15 residues. The germline gives CDR1 MDHEN, CDR2 SYDVKM. The J segment lost 4 bases and the V segment lost 7 bases, leaving 12 bases of the junction unmatched. CDR3 loop: CASTLRDRRIYEQYF. CDR3 DNA: TGTGCCAGCACCCTCCGGGACAGGCGCATATACGAGCAGTACTTC.

Only one count was recorded for this clone. This chain joins TRBV5-1 and TRBJ2-1; 12 bases match TRBD2. Germline values: CDR1 SGHRS, CDR2 YFSETQ. The V and J ends lost 5 bases and 9 bases, in that order; junction bases with no gene match: 9. This CDR3 contains 15 residues. CDR3 DNA sequence: TGCGCCAGCAGACAGCTAGCGGGAGGGCTCGGTGAGCAGTTCTTC. Its protein product is CASRQLAGGLGEQFF.

This chain uses TRBV5-3 with TRBJ2-7, with D uncertain. TRBV5-3 counts as an open reading frame of uncertain function. This CDR3 is built from 12 residues. Trimming left V 1 base short and J 5 bases short, with 7 bases between. The CDR3 here is CARSLSENEQYF. CDR3 coding DNA: TGTGCCAGAAGCTTGAGCGAAAACGAGCAGTACTTC.

Comment on this clone: Additional DNA sequences in this sample encode the identical CDR3. This chain links TRBV2 with TRBJ1-6; 7 bases fit TRBD1. This CDR3 has 14 residues. V lost 6 bases, J lost 7 bases, and 6 bases stayed unmatched. Germline CDR1 SNHLY, CDR2 FYNNEI. Here the CDR3 reads CASSSGQANSPLHF. CDR3 DNA: TGTGCCAGCAGCTCCGGACAGGCCAATTCACCCCTCCACTTT.

V gene TRBV27 combines with J gene TRBJ2-7, with 9 bases aligning to TRBD1. The CDR3 runs to 16 residues. V lost 1 base to trimming and J lost 1 base; unmatched junction nucleotides: 5. The V gene's germline CDR1 is MNHEY and CDR2 SMNVEV (reference sequence). The CDR3, as DNA: TGTGCCAGCAGTTTATTACCCGGGACAGGGTCCTACGAGCAGTACTTC. Its protein is CASSLLPGTGSYEQYF.

The chain combines TRBV2 with TRBJ1-2; the match to TRBD1 covers 10 bases. Germline V CDR1 and CDR2: SNHLY, FYNNEI. The ends lost 8 bases at V and 1 base at J; junction bases unmatched: 16. The CDR3 extends over 18 amino acids. Here the CDR3 DNA reads TGTGCCAGCTTCATGGTGTCGGGACAGGGGCGCCTTAACTATGGCTACACCTTC. It codes for CASFMVSGQGRLNYGYTF.

The V and J genes are TRBV7-6 and TRBJ2-3, with no clear D. The V and J ends lost 0 bases and 0 bases respectively, with 7 bases between them. The V gene's germline CDR1 is SGHVS and CDR2 FNYEAQ. The CDR3 totals 15 residues. CDR3 sequence (DNA): TGTGCCAGCAGCTTAGCGGTCTATAGCACAGATACGCAGTATTTT. As protein: CASSLAVYSTDTQYF.

CDR3 amino acids: CASSSGQSLPGYTF. DNA of the CDR3: TGTGCCAGCAGCTCAGGACAGAGCCTCCCTGGCTACACCTTC. The chain combines TRBV7-9 with TRBJ1-2, with a weak D call TRBD1 (6 bases). The germline CDR1 and CDR2 sequences are SEHNR and FQNEAQ (reference sequence). The CDR3 is made up of 14 amino acids. Trimming took 4 bases from V and 7 from J, leaving 16 bases between them.

This chain joins TRBV5-1 and TRBJ2-1; 12 bases align to TRBD2. Germline assignment: CDR1 SGHRS and CDR2 YFSETQ. The J segment lost 10 bases and the V segment lost 4 bases, leaving 6 bases of the junction unmatched. The CDR3 length is 14 residues. CDR3 in amino acids: CASSPGLAGPEQFF. The CDR3 region has the DNA TGCGCCAGCAGCCCGGGACTAGCGGGTCCGGAGCAGTTCTTC.

The chain combines TRBV28 with TRBJ2-5; 7 nucleotides agree with TRBD1. The CDR3 runs to 15 residues. Germline V lookup: CDR1 MDHEN, CDR2 SYDVKM. Unmatched junction bases numbered 7, after V lost 5 bases and J lost 1 base. The DNA of the CDR3 is TGTGCCAGCAGTGGCAAGGGGGCGACCCAAGAGACCCAGTACTTC. As protein: CASSGKGATQETQYF. Variable domain in full (rest from reference TRBV28 and TRBJ2-5): DVKVTQSSRYLVKRTGEKVFLECVQDMDHENMFWYRQDPGLGLRLIYFSYDVKMKEKGDIPEGYSVSREKKERFSLILESASTNQTSMYLCASSGKGATQETQYFGPGTRLLVL.